Listed below are T cell receptor beta chains from one sample, sequenced in a study of T-cell memory formation after mild COVID-19. TCRdb reprocessed the 5' RACE reads via MiXCR and lists one record per CDR3 protein. Of over 450,000 distinct CDR3 sequences listed, roughly 21% are singletons. The sample consisted of PBMCs or a T cell subset sorted from them (not recorded which). All receptors come from an adult woman who had mild COVID-19 (a few samples of this study predate the infection). Cell type and time point are not known. CDR3s include the opening cysteine and the closing phenylalanine or tryptophan. D genes are given only for firm matches.

TRBJ1-1 - TRBV9 CASTLERTEAFF
TRBJ2-6 TRBD1 TRBV2 CASRETGAWSGANVLTF
TRBJ1-2 - TRBV12-3/TRBV12-4 CASSATQGPYGYTF
TRBJ2-1 TRBD1 TRBV15 CATSNRQGWGYNEQFF
TRBJ2-7 TRBD2 TRBV27 CASSQKSLGLADYEQYF
TRBJ1-4 - TRBV12-3/TRBV12-4 CASSSATLGWSEKLFF
TRBJ2-3 - TRBV7-2 CASSTKVVASTDTQYF
TRBJ1-2 - TRBV24-1 CATSDGPGYGYTF
TRBJ2-6 - TRBV15 CATSRSGLIAGANVLTF
TRBJ1-4 - TRBV7-9 CASSLFRDREKLFF
TRBJ2-1 - TRBV7-3 CASRQWGGPYNEQFF
TRBJ2-7 TRBD2 TRBV5-1 CASSKREPGYEQYF
TRBJ2-7 - TRBV7-9 CASSSISWEQYF
TRBJ2-1 TRBD1 TRBV30 CAWSLPGQGTNEQFF
TRBJ2-2 - TRBV27 CATKTTLWGAGELFF
TRBJ2-5 - TRBV19 CASSRGSYETQYF
TRBJ2-5 TRBD2 TRBV11-3 CASSLVGGLGQETQYF
TRBJ1-2 - TRBV12-3/TRBV12-4 CASSLPPQDGYTF
TRBJ2-7 - TRBV10-3 CAIRGTASGEQYF
TRBJ2-5 TRBD2 TRBV15 CATSSPGTSGGSQETQYF
TRBJ2-5 - TRBV5-6 CASSLGPLGSQYF
TRBJ2-2 TRBD1 TRBV6-6 CAGRPGGANTGELFF
TRBJ2-1 - TRBV2 CASSEWGVNEQFF
TRBJ2-7 - TRBV7-8 CASSLIPGTWAYEQYF
TRBJ2-1 - TRBV11-2 CASSLAGIKGDNEQFF
TRBJ1-1 - TRBV6-6 CASKDTEAFF
TRBJ1-4 - TRBV7-9 CASSRAPLKEKLFF
TRBJ2-3 - TRBV6-5 CASSYSEGKDTQYF
TRBJ1-1 - TRBV20-1 CSAKMQVANTEAFF
TRBJ2-7 TRBD1 TRBV9 CASSPGTDTYYEQYF
TRBJ2-1 TRBD2 TRBV7-7 CASSSLLAGGMNEQFF
TRBJ2-5 TRBD2 TRBV4-1 CASSHPTSGGETQYF
TRBJ2-7 - TRBV15 CATSSDRLGGEQYF
TRBJ1-3 TRBD1 TRBV4-3 CASSQDLVKGATPSGNTIYF
TRBJ2-6 - TRBV4-3 CASSQGRGAGANVLTF
TRBJ1-5 TRBD1 TRBV30 CAWSRQGYQPQHF
TRBJ2-1 TRBD2 TRBV29-1 CSVGIGTSGARNEQFF
TRBJ2-2 TRBD2 TRBV7-2 CASSLDSGVSFGELFF
TRBJ1-5 - TRBV19 CASSDLNQPQHF
TRBJ2-1 TRBD2 TRBV7-9 CASSSGLAPGNEQFF
TRBJ2-3 - TRBV6-2/TRBV6-3 CASRDVSTDTQYF
TRBJ2-3 - TRBV7-9 CASSFKPLTDFTDTQYF
TRBJ2-7 TRBD2 TRBV10-2 CASRSTSGGDEQYF
TRBJ2-5 TRBD2 TRBV19 CASSVRTSGSYETQYF